This is a list of T cell receptor beta chains from one sample in a study of shared clonotypes between healthy human individuals. The repertoire was sequenced with immunoSEQ multiplex PCR; TCRdb's copy has only in-frame clones and lacks some. Of around 650,000 clones listed, approximately 96% were seen once; the top ten hold 0.11%. Specimen: naive CD8+ T cells sorted from blood. These receptors originate from a woman younger than 45 in good health. CDR3s leave out the opening cysteine and the closing phenylalanine or tryptophan. Fields, in order: V gene, clone size, CDR3 protein. Size is stated for part of the rows, as once, few or many counts, or as a class when the clone is expanded.

>TRBV27|.
ASSLRTRNTGELF
>TRBV28|.
ASSSFSETDKRYGYT
>TRBV4-1|.
ASSQGPGHSPLH
>TRBV9|.
ASRGQGSYEQY
>TRBV28|.
ASSLLGTGGEAF
>TRBV29-1|few
SVEDPTWQGNYGYT
>TRBV7-8|.
ASTSGSYEQY
>TRBV2|.
ASIVGLALPTQY
>TRBV30|.
AWIGTSGSASTDTQY
>TRBV28|.
ASSRQGYGYT
>TRBV7-8|.
ASSPDPGAGEQY
>TRBV4-1|.
ASSLEFGSGTPGPGANVLT
>TRBV19|.
ASSIPARYNEQF
>TRBV2|.
ASSEGGRGRTGELF
>TRBV28|.
AIQWTGKISGYT
>TRBV7-6|.
ASSFHSFQETQY
>TRBV4-1|.
ASSQRQFDQPQH
>TRBV2|once
ASLAVVTEQY
>TRBV19|.
ASSPGQGRFTGELF
>TRBV7-9|.
ASSLPTGLPGYEQY
>TRBV13|once
ASSPTGESGYEQY
>TRBV10-3|.
AISEEDSYQETQY
>TRBV28|.
ASRPTGVYEQY
>TRBV13|.
ASSFSGSIYEQY
>TRBV28|.
ASSLLGGRADNEQF
>TRBV13|.
ASSLTNTEAF
>TRBV29-1|.
SAMAGDTYEQY
>TRBV19|.
ASSIGTVAYEQY